This T cell receptor (beta chain) was sequenced in a study of identical twins. Findings of the study overall: It was possible that invariant MAIT and iNKT cells partly confounded the zero-insertion analyses. Abundant beta clonotypes from cord blood bore fewer insertions; memory repertoires lacked this pattern.

This CDR3 is built from 15 residues. J lost 9 bases, V lost 2 bases, and 11 bases had no gene match. Germline CDR1 is SGHRS and CDR2 is YFSETQ. A universal primer site was created by template switching, with the cDNA bearing unique molecular identifiers. TCRdb processed the 5' RACE reads anew with MiXCR; each CDR3 protein has one entry. The sample has about 530,000 distinct CDR3 sequences, 20% to 25% seen once. On this clonotype itself: Its antigen is as yet unknown.

All donors were healthy Caucasians. This sample also belongs to another study, concerning yellow fever vaccine responses in identical twins.

This receptor was obtained from a woman in her late teens or twenties in good health. The sequenced material came from CD4+ T cells sorted from blood. The chain couples TRBV5-1 to TRBJ2-7; 10 nucleotides line up with TRBD2. The CDR3 nucleotides are TGCGCCAGCAGCTTCGGTGGGCTAGCGGGAGAAGCGCAGTACTTC. Protein sequence: CASSFGGLAGEAQYF.